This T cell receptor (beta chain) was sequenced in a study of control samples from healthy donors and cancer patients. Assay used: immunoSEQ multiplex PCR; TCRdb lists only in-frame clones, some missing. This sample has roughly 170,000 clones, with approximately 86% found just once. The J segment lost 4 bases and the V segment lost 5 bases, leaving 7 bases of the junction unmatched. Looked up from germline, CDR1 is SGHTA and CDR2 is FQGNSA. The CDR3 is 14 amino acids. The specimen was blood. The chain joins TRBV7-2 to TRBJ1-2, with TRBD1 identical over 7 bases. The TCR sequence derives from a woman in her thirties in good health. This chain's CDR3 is CASSQNRGPYGYTF. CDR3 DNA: TGTGCCAGCAGCCAGAACAGGGGCCCCTATGGCTACACCTTC.